The 11 T cell receptor beta chains presented below share a single source sample, sequenced in a study of CDR3 diversity in severe acne (dated by TCRdb to the late 2010s). The receptor library was made with PCR. The instrument given in TCRdb is Illumina HiSeq 2000. TCRdb reprocessing: public reads trimmed at Q25 with fastp, clones called with MiXCR, in-frame beta chains kept. CDR3 protein duplicates are merged, each entry listing the most common genes and DNA. The sample table contains roughly 81,000 distinct CDR3 sequences; only one count was recorded for roughly half of them. The top ten hold 10% of the sample. Sequencing used blood. These receptors came from a male donor in good health, serving as a control.

This clonotype was observed many times. The gene calls are TRBV4-1 and TRBJ1-6; D gene uncertain. V was shortened by 1 base and J by 0 bases, with 10 bases between the two germline ends. The CDR3 totals 17 residues. CDR1 and CDR2 (germline): MGHRA, YSYEKL. The CDR3 spells CASSQARQSSYNSPLHF. The CDR3 DNA reads TGCGCCAGCAGCCAAGCCAGGCAGAGCTCCTATAATTCACCCCTCCACTTT.

The rearrangement joins TRBV5-1 to TRBJ1-3; perhaps TRBD1 as D (6 bases). CDR3 length equals 16 residues. Per germline, CDR1 SGHRS and CDR2 YFSETQ. V dropped 0 bases and J dropped 7 bases, with 17 bases sitting between them. CDR3 bases: TGCGCCAGCAGCTTGGCCGGCGGGCAGGGGCAGAACACCATATATTTT. It codes for CASSLAGGQGQNTIYF.

This sequence joins TRBV30 and TRBJ2-2, with unresolved D. CDR1 and CDR2 (germline): GTSNPN, SVGIG (reference sequence). The CDR3 covers 10 residues. The V and J ends lost 1 base and 7 bases respectively, with 1 base between them. The CDR3 sequence is CAWSDGELFF. For the CDR3, the DNA is TGTGCCTGGAGTGACGGGGAGCTGTTTTTT.

This clonotype was observed many times. The gene calls are TRBV7-8 and TRBJ1-2; 10 bases align to TRBD1. Trimming cost V 5 bases and J 0 bases; bases outside gene matches: 3. CDR3 length: 15 amino acids. Germline loops: CDR1 SGHVS, CDR2 FQNEAQ. This CDR3 is CASSRGQGANYGYTF. In nucleotides, the CDR3 is TGTGCCAGCAGCCGCGGACAGGGGGCTAACTATGGCTACACCTTC.

J is TRBJ1-2 and V is TRBV10-2; D gene unclear. V was trimmed by 1 base and J by 8 bases, leaving 23 bases between them. Germline V gene sequence: CDR1 WSHSY, CDR2 SAAADI. The CDR3 loop spans 17 amino acids. In nucleotides, the CDR3 is TGCGCCAGCAGTGAGTTGAACGACGGGGTGAGGATTAGGGGCTACACCTTC. This sequence encodes CASSELNDGVRIRGYTF.

This clonotype was detected ten times or more. This chain uses TRBV20-1 with TRBJ1-6; D is unresolved. Trimming pared 0 bases from V and 8 bases from J, leaving 8 bases between. Germline V gene sequence: CDR1 DFQATT, CDR2 SNEGSKA (reference sequence). The CDR3 covers 13 residues. CDR3: CSARDRPDSPLHF. CDR3 nucleotide sequence: TGCAGTGCTAGAGATCGCCCTGATTCACCCCTCCACTTT.

This chain joins TRBV19 and TRBJ1-2, with 7 nucleotides matching TRBD1. The germline V gene encodes CDR1 LNHDA and CDR2 SQIVND (reference sequence). This CDR3 is 16 amino acids long. J gave up 5 bases and V 8 bases, and 17 bases lay outside the gene matches. DNA for the CDR3: TGTGCCAGTTCGGCCGGGACAGCCGGTTTTAGGTATGGCTACACCTTC. It yields the protein CASSAGTAGFRYGYTF.

This chain links TRBV15 with TRBJ1-2; D is unclear. Per the germline V gene, CDR1 is LNHNV and CDR2 is YYDKDF (reference sequence). Deletions cut 1 base from V and 6 bases from J, with 15 bases between. CDR3 length equals 15 residues. For the CDR3, the DNA is TGTGCCACCAGCAGAGTTTCCATTGGGCCGGATGGCTACACCTTC. The encoded protein is CATSRVSIGPDGYTF.

This clonotype was counted between two and nine times. V and J are TRBV20-1 and TRBJ2-5, with D tentatively TRBD2 (6 bases). This CDR3 is built from 14 residues. Germline V gene sequence: CDR1 DFQATT, CDR2 SNEGSKA (reference sequence). The V end lost 3 bases, the J end lost 5 bases, and 16 bases lay between the germline ends. This CDR3 is CSARRRVEEETQYF. In DNA, the CDR3 is TGCAGTGCTAGGCGGAGGGTAGAGGAGGAGACCCAGTACTTC.

At least ten counts were recorded for this clonotype. The V and J genes are TRBV7-9 and TRBJ1-3; no clear D. CDR1 and CDR2 from the germline V gene are SEHNR and FQNEAQ (reference sequence). The CDR3 spans 15 residues. V dropped 5 bases and J dropped 4 bases, with 15 bases sitting between them. In DNA form, the CDR3 reads TGTGCCAGCAGCCAGATTATCAAGGCCGGAAACACCATATATTTT. Its translation is CASSQIIKAGNTIYF.

Only a few counts were recorded for this clonotype. J is TRBJ2-7 and V is TRBV5-1; D gene unclear. V lost 4 bases, J lost 2 bases, and 13 bases lay in between. The germline V gene has CDR1 SGHRS and CDR2 YFSETQ. This CDR3 region has 14 residues. CDR3 loop: CASSRPDVTYEQYF. DNA for the CDR3: TGCGCCAGCAGCCGGCCGGACGTGACCTACGAGCAGTACTTC.